Below are 10 T cell receptor beta chains sequenced from a single sample in a study of CD8 T cells in Susac syndrome (dated by TCRdb to about 2019). Library method: the immunoSEQ multiplex PCR assay. RNA was extracted with the RNeasy kit and roughly 0.5 to 1 ug was reverse transcribed using random hexamers. TCRdb took the public reads, trimmed them with fastp at Q25, ran MiXCR for clone calling and kept in-frame beta chains. One record per CDR3 amino acid sequence lists the most common genes and DNA. Here the sample has about 130,000 distinct CDR3 sequences; over 85% occur a single time. The ten most abundant clones make up approximately 0.22% of the sample. Sequenced material: CD8+ T cells from PBMCs. The receptors shown here come from a human donor with Susac syndrome.

The chain employs TRBV11-2 and TRBJ1-2; D is ambiguous. The V gene's germline CDR1 is SGHAT and CDR2 FQNNGV. Trimming shortened V by 7 bases and J by 7 bases, and 19 bases separated the two germline ends. This CDR3 contains 14 residues. The CDR3 DNA is TGTGCCAGCACCCGGTCGTACGTCCCTGGTGGCTACACCTTC. Its translation is CASTRSYVPGGYTF.

CDR3 protein: CASSYSILRFLTDTQYF. The CDR3 DNA reads TGTGCCAGCAGTTACTCAATATTACGTTTTCTCACAGATACGCAGTATTTT. The chain employs TRBV6-5 and TRBJ2-3, with D unclear. CDR3 size: 17 residues. The germline V gene has CDR1 MNHEY and CDR2 SVGAGI. V gave up 0 bases and J gave up 2 bases, with 15 bases separating them.

The chain carries TRBV6-4 and TRBJ2-6; D uncertain. The V and J ends lost 6 bases and 0 bases respectively, with 9 bases between them. The germline V gene encodes CDR1 MRHNA and CDR2 SNTAGT. The CDR3 is made up of 15 amino acids. CDR3 amino acids: CASSQTDSGANVLTF. The CDR3 DNA reads TGTGCCAGCAGCCAGACGGACTCTGGGGCCAACGTCCTGACTTTC.

The chain has TRBV15 and TRBJ1-2, with a tentative D call TRBD1 (5 bases). The CDR3 loop spans 16 amino acids. V lost 0 bases and J 4 bases, leaving 15 bases between the germline ends. Looked up from germline, CDR1 is LNHNV and CDR2 is YYDKDF (reference sequence). This CDR3 reads CATSRDQGALGYGYTF. CDR3 nucleotide sequence: TGTGCCACCAGCAGAGATCAAGGGGCCCTTGGCTATGGCTACACCTTC.

This chain connects TRBV5-1 to TRBJ2-3; possible D gene TRBD2, 7 bases. The CDR3 runs to 15 residues. CDR1 SGHRS and CDR2 YFSETQ come from the germline V gene. Deletions cut 4 bases from V and 4 bases from J, with 16 bases between. The DNA of the CDR3 is TGCGCCAGCAGCCCCCCGGGGGGCCGGGCAGATACGCAGTATTTT. It codes for CASSPPGGRADTQYF.

The gene calls are TRBV7-8 and TRBJ2-5, with 9 bases matching TRBD2. The CDR3 totals 17 residues. Germline trimming cut 1 base from V and 1 base from J; bases unmatched to any gene: 7. Germline V gene sequence: CDR1 SGHVS, CDR2 FQNEAQ. CDR3 residues: CASSLVGLAGRQETQYF. In DNA form, the CDR3 reads TGTGCCAGCAGCTTAGTGGGGCTAGCGGGGCGCCAAGAGACCCAGTACTTC.

This sequence joins TRBV4-3 and TRBJ2-3; D might be TRBD1 (6 bases). Per germline, CDR1 LGHNA and CDR2 YSLEER. The CDR3 contains 17 residues. V lost 0 bases and J 2 bases, leaving 15 bases between the germline ends. CDR3 bases: TGCGCCAGCAGCCAAGAGGGACAATTGGGTACCACAGATACGCAGTATTTT. It translates to CASSQEGQLGTTDTQYF.

V usage is TRBV9 and J usage is TRBJ2-5; 8 bases agree with TRBD2. After removal of 4 bases from V and 5 bases from J, the junction contained 7 bases not matched to a gene. Germline CDR1 and CDR2: SGDLS and YYNGEE. The length of the CDR3 is 14 residues. The DNA of the CDR3 is TGTGCCAGCAGCTCTAGCGGGCTAGTGGAGACCCAGTACTTC. Residues: CASSSSGLVETQYF.

The V gene is TRBV20-1, the J gene TRBJ2-7; TRBD1 agrees at 10 bases. The CDR3 consists of 16 residues. Losses at the gene ends were 6 bases for V and 7 bases for J; bases not matched to a gene: 18. The germline gives CDR1 DFQATT, CDR2 SNEGSKA (reference sequence). CDR3 sequence: CSALQRDRGSWGEQYF. DNA of the CDR3: TGCAGTGCCTTGCAACGGGACAGGGGTTCGTGGGGAGAGCAGTACTTC.

The chain employs TRBV18 and TRBJ1-2; D is possibly TRBD1 (6 bases). This CDR3 contains 15 residues. Trimming pared 4 bases from V and 6 bases from J, leaving 18 bases between. In germline, CDR1 is KGHSH, CDR2 LQKENI. For the CDR3, the DNA is TGTGCCAGCTCACTCTCGGACAGTCCTTTTAATGGCTACACCTTC. Translating it yields CASSLSDSPFNGYTF.